The rows below give T cell receptor beta chains drawn from one sample of a study of blood T cell repertoires in COVID-19. Repertoires were generated with immunoSEQ multiplex PCR, while TCRdb's copy carries only in-frame clones and drops some. The table lists about 83,000 clones, 70% to 90% of them singletons. The sample consisted of peripheral blood. Receptors originate from a woman older than 75 in a cohort sampled during active or convalescent COVID-19. Each CDR3 is given with its conserved first and last residue. A D gene is named only where the DNA matches it firmly. Where a row states a size, it is once, few, many or the class of an expanded clone; other rows omit it.

TRBV7-5	-	TRBJ2-7	-	TGTGCCAGAAGCTTAGGGGGACTAGCGGGAGGGCCTAGTCACGAGCAGTACTTC	CARSLGGLAGGPSHEQYF
TRBV24-1	-	TRBJ2-4	-	TGTGCCACCGCCGAGACCGCAGGGCATGGCATTCAGTACTTC	CATAETAGHGIQYF
TRBV7-3	-	TRBJ2-2	-	TGTGCCAGCAGCTTGTCGACAACGAACACCGGGGAGCTGTTTTTT	CASSLSTTNTGELFF
TRBV7-9	-	TRBJ1-1	-	TGTGCCAGCAGCTTAGCAGCGAACACTGAAGCTTTCTTT	CASSLAANTEAFF
TRBV10-3	-	TRBJ2-3	TRBD1	TGTGCCATCAGTGGCTGGACAGGGGGCCGAACAGATACGCAGTATTTT	CAISGWTGGRTDTQYF
TRBV30	few	TRBJ1-2	TRBD1	TGTGCCTGGAGTGGAAGGGACAGGGGGTATGGCTACACCTTC	CAWSGRDRGYGYTF
TRBV7-7	-	TRBJ2-5	-	TGTGCTAGCAGCTTACGGATACAGGGTAGTGAGACCCAGTACTTC	CASSLRIQGSETQYF
TRBV2	once	TRBJ1-2	TRBD1	TGTGCCAGCAGTACAGGGGACTATGGCTACACCTTC	CASSTGDYGYTF
TRBV28	-	TRBJ2-2	TRBD2	TGTGCCAGCAAAGGATTTTCGGCGGGAGACTACACCGGGGAGCTGTTTTTT	CASKGFSAGDYTGELFF
TRBV6-1	-	TRBJ2-7	TRBD1	TGTGCCAGCAGTGGGCCGGCGGGACAGGGTATGCACGAGCAGTACTTC	CASSGPAGQGMHEQYF
TRBV6-5	-	TRBJ1-2	-	TGTGCCAGCAGTTACTCGTGGGGCGCGAATGGCTACACCTTC	CASSYSWGANGYTF
TRBV6-5	few	TRBJ2-1	-	TGTGCCAGCAGTTACTCGCCCATCGGTGAGCAGTTCTTC	CASSYSPIGEQFF
TRBV5-6	-	TRBJ2-1	-	TGTGCCAGCAGCTCGGGACTGAGCCTACCCGGGTCCCACAATGAGCAGTTCTTC	CASSSGLSLPGSHNEQFF
TRBV30	-	TRBJ2-1	-	TGTGCCTGGACCCACAGAACCCAGCAGTTCTTC	CAWTHRTQQFF
TRBV18	-	TRBJ2-2	TRBD2	TGTGCCAGCTCGCTCAAGGGACTAGCGGGAGCCGGGGAGCTGTTTTTT	CASSLKGLAGAGELFF
TRBV19	-	TRBJ1-5	-	TGTGCCAGTAGTTCAACAGGGTTGAGCAATCAGCCCCAGCATTTT	CASSSTGLSNQPQHF
TRBV14	-	TRBJ1-3	-	TGTGCCAGCAGCCCCCTGGGAGTCACCATATATTTT	CASSPLGVTIYF
TRBV2	-	TRBJ1-2	-	TGTGCCAGCAGTGATTGGGTCCTTGGGCAGGGCTATGGCTACACCTTC	CASSDWVLGQGYGYTF
TRBV9	-	TRBJ2-3	-	TGTGCCAGCAGCGTAGGGCACCGGGACACAGATACGCAGTATTTT	CASSVGHRDTDTQYF
TRBV24-1	few	TRBJ2-5	TRBD1	TGTGCCACCAGTGAACCCGGGACAGGGGGCTCGGTCCAGTACTTC	CATSEPGTGGSVQYF
TRBV4-1	-	TRBJ1-2	-	TGCGCCAGCAGCCAAGGGCAGGCTGTACAATATGGCTACACCTTC	CASSQGQAVQYGYTF
TRBV6-5	-	TRBJ2-6	-	TGTGCCAGCACGGAGCCTGGGGCCAACGTCCTGACTTTC	CASTEPGANVLTF
TRBV5-6	-	TRBJ2-7	TRBD1	TGTGCCAGCAGCTCAGGGACAGGGATTATGAGCTACGAGCAGTACTTC	CASSSGTGIMSYEQYF
TRBV12-5	-	TRBJ2-1	-	TGTGCTAGTGGTTTGGAACCGAGCACCCAAGGGGCCAATGAGCAGTTCTTC	CASGLEPSTQGANEQFF